The 24 T cell receptor beta chains listed next were all sequenced from one sample in a study of blood T cell repertoires in COVID-19. Profiling relied on immunoSEQ multiplex PCR, and the TCRdb table lists in-frame clones only, not all of them. The sample has just over 250,000 clones, more than 85% seen once. The sample taken for sequencing was peripheral blood. The source of these receptors is a person aged 18 to 35 with COVID-19, enrolled during active disease.

This chain uses TRBV3-1 (or the pseudogene TRBV3-2) with TRBJ2-1; no clear D. Germline values: CDR1 LGHDT, CDR2 YNNKEL (reference sequence). This CDR3 has 16 residues. V lost 0 bases and J 0 bases, leaving 9 bases between the germline ends. CDR3 coding DNA: TGTGCCAGCAGCCAAGATACTGTGAGCTCCTACAATGAGCAGTTCTTC. Protein sequence: CASSQDTVSSYNEQFF.

The rearrangement links TRBV10-2 to TRBJ2-1, with TRBD2 identical over 11 bases. CDR1 WSHSY and CDR2 SAAADI come from the germline V gene. V shed 6 bases and J 1 base; nucleotides not matched to a gene: 2. The length of the CDR3 is 15 residues. The CDR3 bases are TGCGCCAGCAGCACTAGCGGGAGATCCTACAATGAGCAGTTCTTC. It encodes CASSTSGRSYNEQFF.

This sequence joins TRBV3-1 (or the pseudogene TRBV3-2) and TRBJ2-1; perhaps TRBD2 as D (6 bases). Trimming took off 4 bases at V and 3 bases at J, with 19 bases between the two ends. The CDR3 consists of 17 residues. CDR1 and CDR2 from the germline V gene are LGHDT and YNNKEL (reference sequence). CDR3 sequence reads: CASSRRHGSRGYNEQFF. The CDR3 region has the DNA TGTGCCAGCAGCCGCAGACACGGGAGTCGCGGCTACAATGAGCAGTTCTTC.

This chain uses TRBV4-1 with TRBJ1-1; the D is unclear. Germline V CDR1 and CDR2: MGHRA, YSYEKL. V dropped 5 bases and J dropped 1 base, with 11 bases sitting between them. The CDR3 consists of 14 residues. The CDR3 DNA sequence: TGCGCCAGCAGCTCAGTTGGAGCGAACACTGAAGCTTTCTTT. This translates into CASSSVGANTEAFF.

The V call is TRBV27, the J call TRBJ2-7; D is perhaps TRBD2 (6 bases). The CDR3 spans 14 residues. V gave up 4 bases and J gave up 2 bases, with 12 bases separating them. Germline CDR1 MNHEY, CDR2 SMNVEV (reference sequence). The CDR3 loop is CASSWGGGPYEQYF. The CDR3 nucleotides read TGTGCCAGCAGTTGGGGCGGAGGGCCCTACGAGCAGTACTTC.

Turning to this clone: One junction end does not reproduce the germline sequence, and a read error may be involved. The rearrangement links TRBV2 to TRBJ1-5, with TRBD1 matching over 7 bases. From germline, CDR1 is SNHLY and CDR2 FYNNEI. The CDR3 extends over 14 amino acids. Here the CDR3 DNA reads TGTGCCAGCAGTGAAATAGGGGGCAACCAGCCCCAGCATTTT. It specifies CASSEIGGNQPQHF.

The chain uses TRBV27 and TRBJ2-1, with 12 bases that match TRBD2. Germline CDR1 is MNHEY and CDR2 is SMNVEV (reference sequence). With 7 bases clipped from V and 2 bases from J, the junction kept 6 bases outside the gene matches. The CDR3 consists of 16 residues. In DNA form, the CDR3 reads TGTGCCAGCAAACTTCGACTAGCGGGAGCCTACAATGAGCAGTTCTTC. Translated: CASKLRLAGAYNEQFF.

The rearrangement links TRBV6-6 to TRBJ1-4; TRBD1 matches 7 bases. CDR3 length: 15 amino acids. V shed 6 bases, J shed 3 bases, and the junction held 7 bases outside the gene matches. Germline CDR1 and CDR2: MNHNY and SVGAGI (reference sequence). CDR3 nucleotides: TGTGCCAGCAGCCGTACCGGGACAGCTAATGAAAAACTGTTTTTT. It is translated as CASSRTGTANEKLFF.

The V and J genes are TRBV2 and TRBJ2-1; TRBD1 aligns across 7 bases. The CDR3 runs 16 residues. Per germline, CDR1 SNHLY and CDR2 FYNNEI. Unmatched junction bases numbered 16, after V lost 10 bases and J lost 4 bases. The CDR3 spells CATKSGPGQLYNEQFF. CDR3 bases: TGTGCCACCAAGTCGGGACCGGGACAGCTTTACAATGAGCAGTTCTTC.

The V call is TRBV3-1 (or the pseudogene TRBV3-2), the J call TRBJ1-4; D not certain. CDR1 LGHDT and CDR2 YNNKEL come from the germline V gene (reference sequence). CDR3 length: 15 residues. V lost 4 bases, J lost 4 bases, and 13 bases lay in between. The CDR3 nucleotides read TGTGCCAGCAGCCCTGCGGGCGGGTTTAATGAAAAACTGTTTTTT. This codes for CASSPAGGFNEKLFF.

This sequence joins TRBV29-1 and TRBJ1-1; D gene uncertain. Trimming took 2 bases from V and 8 from J, leaving 9 bases between them. The CDR3 sequence is 11 residues long. Germline V CDR1 and CDR2: SQVTM, ANQGSEA. CDR3: CSVEREEEAFF. The CDR3, as DNA: TGCAGCGTTGAAAGGGAGGAGGAAGCTTTCTTT.

This chain joins TRBV27 and TRBJ2-7; 11 bases agree with TRBD1. CDR1 and CDR2 (germline): MNHEY, SMNVEV (reference sequence). J gave up 4 bases and V 4 bases, and 3 bases lay outside the gene matches. CDR3 length: 14 residues. The CDR3, as DNA: TGTGCCAGCAGTTCCGGGACAGGGGGATACGAGCAGTACTTC. Translation gives CASSSGTGGYEQYF.

This chain connects TRBV7-2 to TRBJ2-1; D is ambiguous. The CDR3 is 14 amino acids. Trimming took off 4 bases at V and 4 bases at J, with 11 bases between the two ends. Germline V lookup: CDR1 SGHTA, CDR2 FQGNSA. The DNA of the CDR3 is TGTGCCAGCAGCTCCGATGCGGTATACAATGAGCAGTTCTTC. It translates to CASSSDAVYNEQFF.

V usage is TRBV11-2 and J usage is TRBJ2-7; tentatively, D is TRBD2 (6 bases). V was shortened by 5 bases and J by 6 bases, with 17 bases between the two germline ends. The CDR3 totals 14 residues. Germline V gene data show CDR1 as SGHAT and CDR2 as FQNNGV. CDR3 loop: CASSPGGSLGEQYF. Written as DNA, the CDR3 is TGTGCCAGCAGCCCCGGGGGTAGTTTAGGCGAGCAGTACTTC.

About this clone: Because the CDR3 is missing its conserved closing phenylalanine or tryptophan, this is likely a read error. The chain is built from TRBV5-8 and TRBJ2-7, with a weak D call TRBD1 (6 bases). Germline V gives CDR1 SGHTS, CDR2 YDEGEE. The CDR3 length is 14 residues. V was trimmed by 4 bases and J by 3 bases, leaving 14 bases between them. Here the CDR3 reads CASSRDIGYYEQYL. CDR3 sequence (DNA): TGTGCCAGCAGCAGGGACATTGGGTACTACGAGCAGTACCTC.

This rearrangement joins TRBV12-3 or TRBV12-4 to TRBJ1-5; no clear D. V was clipped by 1 base and J by 9 bases, with 10 bases between them. The CDR3 length is 13 residues. The CDR3 is CASSLGSGRPQHF. In DNA form, the CDR3 reads TGTGCCAGCAGTTTAGGGAGCGGTCGGCCCCAGCATTTT.

The V call is TRBV6-5, the J call TRBJ1-4; D is possibly TRBD1 (5 bases). The V gene's germline CDR1 is MNHEY and CDR2 SVGAGI. Between the trimmed V and J ends, which lost 2 bases and 8 bases, there was a span of 9 bases. The CDR3 spans 13 residues. The CDR3 bases are TGTGCCAGCAGTTACGATCGGGGGGAAAAACTGTTTTTT. Encoded protein: CASSYDRGEKLFF.

The V gene is TRBV11-2, the J gene TRBJ2-6, with 8 bases fitting TRBD1. The trim removed 5 bases at V and 7 bases at J, leaving 7 bases unmatched. Germline lookup yields CDR1 SGHAT and CDR2 FQNNGV. The CDR3 consists of 15 residues. CDR3 loop: CASSHRDRSANVLTF. CDR3 coding DNA: TGTGCCAGCAGCCACCGGGACAGGAGCGCCAACGTCCTGACTTTC. Together with reference TRBV11-2 and TRBJ2-6, the CDR3 gives the full variable domain: EAGVAQSPRYKIIEKRQSVAFWCNPISGHATLYWYQQILGQGPKLLIQFQNNGVVDDSQLPKDRFSAERLKGVDSTLKIQPAKLEDSAVYLCASSHRDRSANVLTFGAGSRLTVL.

J is TRBJ2-7 and V is TRBV7-9; 8 nucleotides match TRBD2. CDR1 and CDR2 from the germline V gene are SEHNR and FQNEAQ (reference sequence). This CDR3 contains 13 residues. V dropped 1 base and J dropped 12; count of bases not matched to a gene: 8. CDR3 coding DNA: TGTGCCAGCAGCTTAGGGGTAGCGGGGCCCCGGTACTTC. The encoded protein is CASSLGVAGPRYF. Filled out from reference TRBV7-9 and TRBJ2-7, the complete variable domain reads DTGVSQNPRHKITKRGQNVTFRCDPISEHNRLYWYRQTLGQGPEFLTYFQNEAQLEKSRLLSDRFSAERPKGSFSTLEIQRTEQGDSAMYLCASSLGVAGPRYFGPGTRLTVT.

The genes are TRBV7-9 and TRBJ1-5, with 7 bases that match TRBD1. CDR3 size: 15 residues. J was trimmed by 2 bases and V by 3 bases; bases with no gene match: 4. The V gene's germline CDR1 is SEHNR and CDR2 FQNEAQ (reference sequence). CDR3 DNA: TGTGCCAGCAGCTTCGCCGGGACAGGCAATCAGCCCCAGCATTTT. Translated, it gives CASSFAGTGNQPQHF. The complete variable domain, with remaining parts taken from reference TRBV7-9 and TRBJ1-5, reads DTGVSQNPRHKITKRGQNVTFRCDPISEHNRLYWYRQTLGQGPEFLTYFQNEAQLEKSRLLSDRFSAERPKGSFSTLEIQRTEQGDSAMYLCASSFAGTGNQPQHFGDGTRLSIL.

The gene calls are TRBV24-1 and TRBJ2-7, with a weak D call TRBD1 (6 bases). CDR1 and CDR2 (germline): KGHDR, SFDVKD. The CDR3 totals 14 residues. Between the trimmed V and J ends, which lost 7 bases and 2 bases, there was a span of 14 bases. In nucleotides, the CDR3 is TGTGCCACCAGCGAAGGACAGCGGCCCTACGAGCAGTACTTC. As protein: CATSEGQRPYEQYF.

This chain connects TRBV19 to TRBJ2-7; D is ambiguous. V was trimmed by 6 bases and J by 3 bases, leaving 18 bases between them. Germline V gene sequence: CDR1 LNHDA, CDR2 SQIVND (reference sequence). The CDR3 is 15 amino acids. CDR3 DNA: TGTGCCAGTAGCGAAACGACGGCCCCGGGCTACGAGCAGTACTTC. This gives the protein CASSETTAPGYEQYF.

The V gene is TRBV29-1, the J gene TRBJ1-5; perhaps TRBD1 as D (5 bases). Trimming cost V 4 bases and J 6 bases, with 13 bases left between them. CDR3 length: 13 amino acids. Looked up from germline, CDR1 is SQVTM and CDR2 is ANQGSEA. CDR3 sequence: CSVGDSFSQPQHF. The CDR3 nucleotides read TGCAGCGTTGGCGACAGCTTTAGTCAGCCCCAGCATTTT.

The chain carries TRBV19 and TRBJ2-3; D is unresolved. Trimming took off 6 bases at V and 2 bases at J, with 18 bases between the two ends. CDR3 length: 16 amino acids. CDR1 LNHDA and CDR2 SQIVND come from the germline V gene (reference sequence). CDR3 residues: CASSSLGAPNTDTQYF. As DNA, the CDR3 is TGTGCCAGTAGCAGCCTTGGAGCTCCTAACACAGATACGCAGTATTTT.